This passage covers 27 T cell receptor beta chains from one sample sequenced in a study of blood T cell repertoires in COVID-19. Only in-frame clones appear in the TCRdb table, and some are missing; sequencing was by immunoSEQ multiplex PCR. Of approximately 280,000 clones in the sample, about 89% were seen once. The sequencing input was peripheral blood. The receptors stem from a man aged 35 to 55 with acute or convalescent COVID-19.

The CDR3 DNA sequence: TGTGCCAGCAGCCCTGAGAGCTCTGGGGCCAACGTCCTGACTTTC. Translation gives CASSPESSGANVLTF. The chain has TRBV2 and TRBJ2-6; D ambiguous. The CDR3 covers 15 residues. Trimming pared 6 bases from V and 0 bases from J, leaving 9 bases between. CDR1 is SNHLY, CDR2 FYNNEI, per germline.

V and J are TRBV19 and TRBJ2-1, with D possibly matching TRBD2 (6 bases). The CDR3 has 14 amino acids. Germline-derived CDR1 and CDR2 are LNHDA and SQIVND (reference sequence). Between the trimmed V and J ends, which lost 4 bases and 8 bases, there was a span of 15 bases. CDR3 sequence (DNA): TGTGCCAGTAGTAAAGGGGACTCCCGGCATGAGCAGTTCTTC. It codes for CASSKGDSRHEQFF. Filled out from reference TRBV19 and TRBJ2-1, the complete variable domain reads DGGITQSPKYLFRKEGQNVTLSCEQNLNHDAMYWYRQDPGQGLRLIYYSQIVNDFQKGDIAEGYSVSREKKESFPLTVTSAQKNPTAFYLCASSKGDSRHEQFFGPGTRLTVL.

The chain combines TRBV5-1 with TRBJ2-7; D uncertain. The V end was cut by 2 bases, the J end by 2 bases, with 11 bases between. Germline V gives CDR1 SGHRS, CDR2 YFSETQ. The CDR3 totals 14 residues. The CDR3 reads CASSLPELPYEQYF. CDR3 bases: TGCGCCAGCAGCTTACCCGAGCTACCCTACGAGCAGTACTTC.

The chain has TRBV6-5 and TRBJ1-1; D perhaps matches TRBD1 (5 bases). The CDR3 sequence is 14 residues long. The V gene's germline CDR1 is MNHEY and CDR2 SVGAGI. Trimming left V 8 bases short and J 3 bases short, with 16 bases between. For the CDR3, the DNA is TGTGCCAGCGGCCCGTTGGTACAGGACACTGAAGCTTTCTTT. Its translation is CASGPLVQDTEAFF.

The rearrangement joins TRBV11-2 to TRBJ1-1; TRBD1 might be the D (5 bases). This CDR3 region has 14 residues. Trimming stripped 7 bases from V and 4 bases from J, with 16 bases between. CDR1 is SGHAT, CDR2 FQNNGV, per germline. The CDR3 DNA sequence: TGTGCCAGCACCACCTTGTCCGGGGGCACTGAAGCTTTCTTT. The encoded protein is CASTTLSGGTEAFF.

The table lists this clone with a count of one. V gene TRBV7-9 combines with J gene TRBJ1-1; possibly TRBD1 for D (6 bases). V lost 3 bases, J lost 5 bases, and 13 bases lay in between. The CDR3 runs 14 residues. The germline V gene has CDR1 SEHNR and CDR2 FQNEAQ (reference sequence). The CDR3 coding sequence is TGTGCCAGCAGCTTTGAGTTCAGGGGAACTGAAGCTTTCTTT. Protein sequence: CASSFEFRGTEAFF.

V is TRBV2 and J is TRBJ2-3, with a weak D call TRBD1 (6 bases). CDR3 length: 14 amino acids. The V end was cut by 5 bases, the J end by 3 bases, with 12 bases between. CDR1 is SNHLY and CDR2 is FYNNEI in the germline V gene. As DNA, the CDR3 is TGTGCCAGCAGTCAACAGGGAGAGACAGATACGCAGTATTTT. Residues: CASSQQGETDTQYF.

The chain links TRBV7-3 to TRBJ2-3, with 10 bases matching TRBD2. The CDR3 has 16 amino acids. Germline V gene sequence: CDR1 SGHTA, CDR2 FQGTGA. V shed 5 bases and J 2 bases; nucleotides not matched to a gene: 7. The DNA of the CDR3 is TGTGCCAGCAGCCCATTTGGGACTAGCGTCACAGATACGCAGTATTTT. Translated: CASSPFGTSVTDTQYF.

The rearrangement links TRBV7-8 to TRBJ2-2; D is ambiguous. The CDR3 sequence is 16 residues long. Trimming shortened V by 3 bases and J by 4 bases, and 15 bases separated the two germline ends. CDR1 SGHVS and CDR2 FQNEAQ come from the germline V gene. CDR3: CASSFNSAELTGELFF. The CDR3 nucleotides read TGTGCCAGCAGCTTCAATTCCGCCGAACTCACCGGGGAGCTGTTTTTT.

The rearrangement uses TRBV19 and TRBJ2-1; tentatively, D is TRBD1 (5 bases). In germline, CDR1 is LNHDA, CDR2 SQIVND (reference sequence). The CDR3 is made up of 15 amino acids. Trimming pared 10 bases from V and 6 bases from J, leaving 22 bases between. As DNA, the CDR3 is TGTGCCACCACCGTCGAAGGGGCGCTAGGCAATGAGCAGTTCTTC. This sequence encodes CATTVEGALGNEQFF.

The J gene is TRBJ2-6, the V gene TRBV30, with TRBD2 matching over 7 bases. Germline CDR1 reads GTSNPN; CDR2 reads SVGIG (reference sequence). The CDR3 sequence is 18 residues long. Trimming cost V 0 bases and J 1 base; bases outside gene matches: 9. The CDR3 protein is CAWSVWTSWDSGANVLTF. The DNA of the CDR3 is TGTGCCTGGAGTGTCTGGACTAGTTGGGATTCTGGGGCCAACGTCCTGACTTTC.

V gene TRBV21-1 combines with J gene TRBJ2-2; the table assigns TRBD1, which was not confirmed against the DNA. TRBV21-1 is recorded as a pseudogene. This CDR3 is 16 amino acids long. The CDR3 DNA sequence: TGTGCCAGCAGCAAAAAGAGGGACAGGAACACCGGGGAGCTGTTTTTT. Residues: CASSKKRDRNTGELFF.

This chain joins TRBV29-1 and TRBJ1-1; TRBD1 agrees at 9 bases. The V segment lost 6 bases and the J segment 6 bases; nucleotides outside the gene matches: 14. The germline gives CDR1 SQVTM, CDR2 ANQGSEA. This CDR3 is built from 15 residues. CDR3 sequence reads: CSVKEIQGARPEAFF. The CDR3 region has the DNA TGCAGCGTGAAGGAAATACAGGGGGCGCGTCCTGAAGCTTTCTTT.

The rearrangement joins TRBV6-5 to TRBJ2-7, with 7 bases that match TRBD1. The ends lost 6 bases at V and 0 bases at J; junction bases unmatched: 8. The length of the CDR3 is 15 residues. Per germline, CDR1 MNHEY and CDR2 SVGAGI. CDR3 amino acids: CASSRDRAPSYEQYF. In DNA, the CDR3 is TGTGCCAGCAGCCGCGACAGGGCCCCCTCCTACGAGCAGTACTTC.

This sequence joins TRBV5-1 and TRBJ1-2; D not resolved. The length of the CDR3 is 11 residues. Trimming left V 5 bases short and J 4 bases short, with 6 bases between. The germline V gene has CDR1 SGHRS and CDR2 YFSETQ. The CDR3: CASSHGYGYTF. The CDR3 DNA is TGCGCCAGCAGTCACGGCTATGGCTACACCTTC.

The rearrangement links TRBV7-2 to TRBJ2-6, with D tentatively TRBD2 (5 bases). Germline V lookup: CDR1 SGHTA, CDR2 FQGNSA. V was cut by 5 bases and J by 4 bases, with 15 bases left in between. The CDR3 loop spans 16 amino acids. The CDR3 DNA reads as TGTGCCAGCAGCGTAGACCCCCCGGGAGGGGCCAACGTCCTGACTTTC. It yields the protein CASSVDPPGGANVLTF.

The genes are TRBV24-1 and TRBJ2-1, with 8 bases fitting TRBD1. After removal of 1 base from V and 3 bases from J, the junction contained 4 bases not matched to a gene. Germline assignment: CDR1 KGHDR and CDR2 SFDVKD. This CDR3 comprises 16 residues. CDR3 DNA sequence: TGTGCCACCAGTGATTTTCCGGGACAGGACTACAATGAGCAGTTCTTC. Its protein is CATSDFPGQDYNEQFF.

V and J are TRBV9 and TRBJ2-1; the D gene is possibly TRBD1 (5 bases). The V end lost 1 base, the J end lost 0 bases, and 11 bases lay between the germline ends. This CDR3 spans 16 amino acids. Germline CDR1 is SGDLS and CDR2 is YYNGEE. For the CDR3, the DNA is TGTGCCAGCAGCGTACTAGGGGTTAACTCCTACAATGAGCAGTTCTTC. This gives the protein CASSVLGVNSYNEQFF.

The chain links TRBV11-2 to TRBJ1-3, with 7 bases identical to TRBD1. Losses at the gene ends were 2 bases for V and 7 bases for J; bases not matched to a gene: 8. The CDR3 extends over 15 amino acids. In germline, CDR1 is SGHAT, CDR2 FQNNGV. The CDR3 protein is CASSLLKGQWNTIYF. The CDR3 DNA reads as TGTGCCAGCAGCTTATTGAAGGGACAGTGGAACACCATATATTTT.

The chain employs TRBV5-8 and TRBJ1-1; TRBD1 is a possible D gene (5 bases). Germline V lookup: CDR1 SGHTS, CDR2 YDEGEE. CDR3 length equals 14 residues. Trimming shortened V by 3 bases and J by 5 bases, and 14 bases separated the two germline ends. The CDR3 loop is CASSSLEGRTEAFF. In DNA, the CDR3 is TGTGCCAGCAGCTCGCTGGAGGGGAGGACTGAAGCTTTCTTT.

This clone was counted a single time. The chain is built from TRBV27 and TRBJ2-1; 13 bases match TRBD2. Germline loops: CDR1 MNHEY, CDR2 SMNVEV (reference sequence). Trimming cost V 5 bases and J 8 bases; bases outside gene matches: 18. The CDR3 sequence is 19 residues long. The CDR3 here is CASSLFPQLAGGPVYEQFF. The CDR3 bases are TGTGCCAGCAGTCTTTTCCCCCAACTAGCGGGGGGGCCTGTCTATGAGCAGTTCTTC.

The rearrangement uses TRBV12-5 and TRBJ2-3, with TRBD1 matching 8 bases. J lost 4 bases, V lost 6 bases, and 3 bases had no gene match. Germline assignment: CDR1 LGHNT and CDR2 FRNRAP. The CDR3 has 13 residues. The CDR3, as DNA: TGTGCTAGTGGCACGACAGGGGCAGATACGCAGTATTTT. Translation: CASGTTGADTQYF.

The rearrangement links TRBV7-9 to TRBJ1-1; TRBD1 agrees at 8 bases. This CDR3 region has 14 residues. The V gene end was trimmed by 3 bases and the J gene end by 7 bases; junction bases not matched to a gene: 7. Germline lookup yields CDR1 SEHNR and CDR2 FQNEAQ (reference sequence). The DNA for the CDR3 is TGTGCCAGCAGCTTTCAGGGGGCGCCGGTTGAAGCTTTCTTT. Protein sequence: CASSFQGAPVEAFF.

This clone was found many times. In nucleotides, the CDR3 is TGTGCCAGCAGTCGAGGGGGCAGAGGTTCACCCCTCCACTTT. Translation: CASSRGGRGSPLHF. This sequence joins TRBV3-1 (or the pseudogene TRBV3-2) and TRBJ1-6; 7 bases fit TRBD1. Germline CDR1 and CDR2: LGHDT and YNNKEL (reference sequence). The CDR3 has 14 amino acids. With V trimmed by 6 bases and J by 9 bases, 8 bases remained unmatched.

The rearrangement uses TRBV9 and TRBJ2-2, with D unresolved. Trimming removed 4 bases at V and 2 bases at J, with 6 bases between. The CDR3 extends over 13 amino acids. Germline values: CDR1 SGDLS, CDR2 YYNGEE. The CDR3, as DNA: TGTGCCAGCAGCCCTGTAAACACCGGGGAGCTGTTTTTT. This sequence encodes CASSPVNTGELFF. The entire variable domain, with the rest obtained from reference TRBV9 and TRBJ2-2, is as follows: DSGVTQTPKHLITATGQRVTLRCSPRSGDLSVYWYQQSLDQGLQFLIQYYNGEERAKGNILERFSAQQFPDLHSELNLSSLELGDSALYFCASSPVNTGELFFGEGSRLTVL.

The chain employs TRBV16 and TRBJ1-5, with D possibly TRBD1 on 5 matching bases. Germline values: CDR1 KGHSY, CDR2 FQNENV. With 0 bases removed from V and 4 bases from J, the gap between germline ends came to 7 bases. The CDR3 consists of 14 residues. CDR3 in amino acids: CASSQSDINQPQHF. The CDR3 DNA sequence: TGTGCCAGCAGCCAATCGGACATTAATCAGCCCCAGCATTTT.

V and J are TRBV13 and TRBJ2-7, with TRBD1 matching over 7 bases. The CDR3 extends over 15 amino acids. CDR1 and CDR2 (germline): PRHDT, FYEKMQ (reference sequence). With V trimmed by 0 bases and J by 2 bases, 4 bases remained unmatched. As DNA, the CDR3 is TGTGCCAGCAGCTTAGGGCAGGGGGTGCCCTACGAGCAGTACTTC. This codes for CASSLGQGVPYEQYF. Supplemented by reference TRBV13 and TRBJ2-7, the full variable domain reads AAGVIQSPRHLIKEKRETATLKCYPIPRHDTVYWYQQGPGQDPQFLISFYEKMQSDKGSIPDRFSAQQFSDYHSELNMSSLELGDSALYFCASSLGQGVPYEQYFGPGTRLTVT.